What follows are 2 T cell receptor beta chains derived from one specimen sequenced in a study of T cell responses to AZD1222 COVID-19 vaccine. Here immunoSEQ multiplex PCR was the method, and the copy in TCRdb shows in-frame clones only, minus some. The table includes 67,000 or so clones, about four fifths detected once. Material: peripheral blood, obtained on day 0 of AZD1222 vaccination. These receptors all stem from an adult in good health.

V and J are TRBV5-8 and TRBJ2-5, with D possibly TRBD2 on 5 matching bases. V lost 4 bases to trimming and J lost 1 base, with 11 bases between them. Looked up from germline, CDR1 is SGHTS and CDR2 is YDEGEE. This CDR3 has 14 amino acids. CDR3 coding DNA: TGTGCCAGCAGCATAACCGGGATCCAAGAGACCCAGTACTTC. Translated, it gives CASSITGIQETQYF.

The rearrangement uses TRBV5-4 and TRBJ2-3; 9 bases are a match to TRBD1. This CDR3 contains 15 residues. Germline CDR1 is SGHNT and CDR2 is YYREEE (reference sequence). V trimming: 3 bases; J trimming: 5 bases; junction bases outside the gene matches: 7. CDR3 DNA sequence: TGTGCCAGCAGCTGGCGGACAGGGGAGGGAGATACGCAGTATTTT. This gives the protein CASSWRTGEGDTQYF.